The 27 T cell receptor beta chains below were found in one sample sequenced in a study of T cells in Graves' hyperthyroidism and ophthalmopathy. Authors of the study amplified TCR beta CDR3 regions from RNA transcripts. Primed by the HTBI set, a first-round RT-PCR was run on the TCR CDR3. Using its own MiXCR run on the multiplex PCR reads, TCRdb lists one record per CDR3 protein. The sample includes 500,000 to 650,000 distinct CDR3 sequences, roughly 18% of them seen just once. Material for sequencing was blood. The receptors were gathered from a woman in her late teens or twenties with Graves' ophthalmopathy.

This clonotype came up many times. The genes are TRBV7-8 and TRBJ2-3; 8 bases match TRBD2. V lost 3 bases and J lost 0; bases outside the gene matches: 8. CDR1 SGHVS and CDR2 FQNEAQ come from the germline V gene. CDR3 size: 17 residues. CDR3 coding DNA: TGTGCCAGCAGCTTCTTGAGCGGGAGCCTCAGCACAGATACGCAGTATTTT. This sequence encodes CASSFLSGSLSTDTQYF.

This clonotype was recorded at least ten times. DNA of the CDR3: TGTGCCAGCAGCCATCCCCCTTTAGCGGGACTATACAATGAGCAGTTCTTC. It yields the protein CASSHPPLAGLYNEQFF. This rearrangement joins TRBV3-1 to TRBJ2-1; 8 positions agree with TRBD2. CDR3 length: 17 residues. The J segment lost 4 bases and the V segment lost 3 bases, leaving 11 bases of the junction unmatched. Germline V gives CDR1 LGHDT, CDR2 YNNKEL (reference sequence).

This clonotype was seen a handful of times. This chain joins TRBV10-3 and TRBJ2-1, with D perhaps assigned TRBD1 or TRBD2 (6 bases each). Germline values: CDR1 ENHRY, CDR2 SYGVKD. The CDR3 totals 16 residues. V was cut by 2 bases and J by 0 bases, with 11 bases left in between. In DNA form, the CDR3 reads TGTGCCATCAGTGAGATGGGGGGCACCTCCTACAATGAGCAGTTCTTC. It yields the protein CAISEMGGTSYNEQFF.

This clonotype appeared many times. The rearrangement uses TRBV3-1 and TRBJ2-5, with D uncertain. Germline V gene sequence: CDR1 LGHDT, CDR2 YNNKEL (reference sequence). CDR3 length: 14 amino acids. The V and J ends lost 1 base and 4 bases respectively, with 10 bases between them. The CDR3 sequence is CASSQGRKGETQYF. The CDR3 DNA sequence: TGTGCCAGCAGCCAAGGCCGGAAGGGAGAGACCCAGTACTTC.

The rearrangement links TRBV14 to TRBJ1-5, with 8 bases aligning to TRBD1. Germline V gene lookup returns CDR1 SGHDN and CDR2 FVKESK. The length of the CDR3 is 16 residues. V was pared by 3 bases and J by 4 bases, with 8 bases of the junction left unmatched. As DNA, the CDR3 is TGTGCCAGCAGCCACTATCACCGGGACAGGAATCAGCCCCAGCATTTT. Protein: CASSHYHRDRNQPQHF.

This clonotype was observed at least ten times. The chain has TRBV11-2 and TRBJ2-1; D gene uncertain. The CDR3 is made up of 14 amino acids. Germline V lookup: CDR1 SGHAT, CDR2 FQNNGV. Trimming removed 4 bases from V and 10 bases from J, with 17 bases in between. CDR3 protein: CASSSPGPAQEQFF. The CDR3 DNA reads TGTGCCAGCAGCTCTCCGGGCCCCGCCCAGGAGCAGTTCTTC. Variable domain in full (rest from reference TRBV11-2 and TRBJ2-1): EAGVAQSPRYKIIEKRQSVAFWCNPISGHATLYWYQQILGQGPKLLIQFQNNGVVDDSQLPKDRFSAERLKGVDSTLKIQPAKLEDSAVYLCASSSPGPAQEQFFGPGTRLTVL.

The chain has TRBV4-1 and TRBJ1-4; D possibly corresponds to TRBD1 (5 bases). Germline CDR1 is MGHRA and CDR2 is YSYEKL. CDR3 length equals 14 residues. Deletions cut 0 bases from V and 9 bases from J, with 11 bases between. CDR3 nucleotide sequence: TGCGCCAGCAGCCAAGAGTACAGGAATAAAAAACTGTTTTTT. This sequence encodes CASSQEYRNKKLFF.

The rearrangement links TRBV20-1 to TRBJ2-5; weak D call: TRBD1 (6 bases). Deletions cut 5 bases from V and 2 bases from J, with 9 bases between. The germline gives CDR1 DFQATT, CDR2 SNEGSKA (reference sequence). This CDR3 has 12 amino acids. The CDR3 spells CSAPDRQETQYF. The CDR3 DNA follows: TGCAGTGCTCCTGACAGGCAAGAGACCCAGTACTTC.

This clonotype was observed at least ten times. The rearrangement links TRBV7-3 to TRBJ2-3, with TRBD2 matching over 9 bases. The length of the CDR3 is 14 residues. The V and J ends lost 1 base and 5 bases, in that order; junction bases with no gene match: 1. Germline V gene data show CDR1 as SGHTA and CDR2 as FQGTGA. The CDR3 coding sequence is TGTGCCAGCAGCTTAAGCGGGGGGGGAGATACGCAGTATTTT. As protein: CASSLSGGGDTQYF.

Ten or more counts support this clonotype. V and J are TRBV27 and TRBJ2-7; TRBD2 agrees at 7 bases. J was trimmed by 2 bases and V by 6 bases; bases with no gene match: 13. The germline CDR1 and CDR2 sequences are MNHEY and SMNVEV (reference sequence). This CDR3 spans 16 amino acids. For the CDR3, the DNA is TGTGCCAGCAGAACGCCGTCTACTACTAGCGCCTACGAGCAGTACTTC. It encodes CASRTPSTTSAYEQYF.

In regard to this clonotype: This may be a read error, as it is one base from a much larger clone. V and J are TRBV2 and TRBJ1-2; D not resolved. CDR1 is SNHLY, CDR2 FYNNEI, per germline. The CDR3 runs to 13 residues. CDR3 residues: CAGSDSFAGGYTF. The CDR3 DNA sequence: TGTGCCGGCAGTGATAGCTTTGCAGGTGGCTACACCTTC.

The chain carries TRBV7-3 and TRBJ1-1; 7 bases align to TRBD1. The ends lost 4 bases at V and 11 bases at J; junction bases unmatched: 10. Germline-derived CDR1 and CDR2 are SGHTA and FQGTGA. This CDR3 has 13 amino acids. CDR3 in DNA: TGTGCCAGCAGCTCGGATATGACAGGGACGGCTTTCTTT. Encoded protein: CASSSDMTGTAFF.

About this clonotype itself: This may be a read error, as it is one base from a much larger clone. The J gene is TRBJ2-1, the V gene TRBV3-1; the D gene is possibly TRBD2 (6 bases). This CDR3 has 16 amino acids. Germline CDR1 LGHDT, CDR2 YNNKEL (reference sequence). CDR3 coding DNA: TGTACCAGCAGCCCCCCATGGGGGGAAGGGTACAATGAGCAGTTCTTC. Its protein is CTSSPPWGEGYNEQFF.

A few counts support this clonotype. The chain links TRBV27 to TRBJ2-7, with 7 bases that match TRBD1. After removal of 5 bases from V and 6 bases from J, the junction contained 10 bases not matched to a gene. Germline loops: CDR1 MNHEY, CDR2 SMNVEV (reference sequence). This CDR3 contains 14 residues. CDR3 sequence: CASSNTDRPGEQYF. CDR3 DNA: TGTGCCAGCAGTAACACGGACAGGCCTGGCGAGCAGTACTTC.

This clonotype occurred many times. The V call is TRBV28, the J call TRBJ2-5, with a possible D match to TRBD1 (7 bases). Trimming removed 10 bases at V and 1 base at J, with 25 bases between. CDR1 and CDR2 from the germline V gene are MDHEN and SYDVKM. The CDR3 has 17 residues. The CDR3 is CATSGGPLIHFQETQYF. The CDR3 region has the DNA TGTGCCACATCAGGGGGGCCCTTAATACATTTCCAAGAGACCCAGTACTTC.

At least ten counts were recorded for this clonotype. V usage is TRBV2 and J usage is TRBJ1-1; no reliable D call. The germline V and J ends were trimmed by 2 bases and 2 bases, with 6 bases remaining between them. This CDR3 is 13 amino acids long. The V gene's germline CDR1 is SNHLY and CDR2 FYNNEI. The CDR3 sequence is CASSENVNTEAFF. In nucleotides, the CDR3 is TGTGCCAGCAGTGAAAACGTAAACACTGAAGCTTTCTTT. Looking up the rest from reference TRBV2 and TRBJ1-1 gives the full variable domain: EPEVTQTPSHQVTQMGQEVILRCVPISNHLYFYWYRQILGQKVEFLVSFYNNEISEKSEIFDDQFSVERPDGSNFTLKIRSTKLEDSAMYFCASSENVNTEAFFGQGTRLTVV.

The rearrangement links TRBV9 to TRBJ1-2; D uncertain. The germline V gene has CDR1 SGDLS and CDR2 YYNGEE. The CDR3 is 14 residues long. V was shortened by 0 bases and J by 8 bases, with 14 bases between the two germline ends. The CDR3 bases are TGTGCCAGCAGCGTAGGTTCCCCAAGGGAGGGCTACACCTTC. Translating it yields CASSVGSPREGYTF.

V and J are TRBV27 and TRBJ2-5, with a tentative D call TRBD1 (6 bases). Trimming cost V 2 bases and J 0 bases, with 16 bases left between them. From germline, CDR1 is MNHEY and CDR2 SMNVEV (reference sequence). The CDR3 consists of 17 residues. CDR3 DNA sequence: TGTGCCAGCAGTTTAGGACAGCCTGGGGCTTACCAAGAGACCCAGTACTTC. This gives the protein CASSLGQPGAYQETQYF.

This clonotype was observed a handful of times. The rearrangement uses TRBV4-2 and TRBJ1-2, with 7 bases fitting TRBD1. CDR1 is LGHNA, CDR2 YNFKEQ, per germline. The CDR3 consists of 15 residues. Trimming removed 1 base from V and 4 bases from J; junction bases left unmatched: 6. The CDR3: CASSQGIGGAYGYTF. DNA of the CDR3: TGTGCCAGCAGCCAAGGTATAGGGGGCGCCTATGGCTACACCTTC.

At least ten counts were recorded for this clonotype. The chain joins TRBV12-3 or TRBV12-4 to TRBJ1-5; 7 bases line up with TRBD1. This CDR3 is built from 14 residues. The trim removed 6 bases at V and 6 bases at J, leaving 8 bases unmatched. This CDR3 is CASRQQGLGQPQHF. The CDR3 DNA reads TGTGCCAGCAGGCAACAGGGGTTGGGTCAGCCCCAGCATTTT.

This clonotype was seen ten or more times. The chain combines TRBV7-2 with TRBJ2-7, with no clear D. Per germline, CDR1 SGHTA and CDR2 FQGNSA. The CDR3 is 15 amino acids. V lost 5 bases and J 2 bases, leaving 16 bases between the germline ends. DNA of the CDR3: TGTGCCAGCAGCAATGCCGGGCCATCACCCTACGAGCAGTACTTC. Translation: CASSNAGPSPYEQYF.

This clonotype was detected many times. The genes are TRBV11-3 and TRBJ1-1, with D hard to call. The germline V gene has CDR1 SGHNT and CDR2 YENEEA. The CDR3 is made up of 13 amino acids. Trimming stripped 4 bases from V and 7 bases from J, with 13 bases between. CDR3 amino acids: CASSSKVRSEAFF. As DNA, the CDR3 is TGTGCCAGCAGCTCAAAGGTAAGGAGTGAAGCTTTCTTT.

Many counts were recorded for this clonotype. This chain uses TRBV2 with TRBJ2-3; 11 nucleotides agree with TRBD2. Germline CDR1 SNHLY, CDR2 FYNNEI. This CDR3 contains 16 residues. V dropped 3 bases and J dropped 4; count of bases not matched to a gene: 6. CDR3 sequence reads: CASSELAGGRPDTQYF. DNA of the CDR3: TGTGCCAGCAGTGAGTTAGCGGGAGGGCGCCCAGATACGCAGTATTTT. Based on the CDR3 plus reference TRBV2 and TRBJ2-3, the full variable domain is EPEVTQTPSHQVTQMGQEVILRCVPISNHLYFYWYRQILGQKVEFLVSFYNNEISEKSEIFDDQFSVERPDGSNFTLKIRSTKLEDSAMYFCASSELAGGRPDTQYFGPGTRLTVL.

This clonotype was recorded many times. The rearrangement links TRBV2 to TRBJ1-5, with 8 bases fitting TRBD1. Germline CDR1 and CDR2: SNHLY and FYNNEI. The J segment lost 2 bases and the V segment lost 7 bases, leaving 7 bases of the junction unmatched. The CDR3 loop spans 15 amino acids. The chain's CDR3 is CASNNKDRGNQPQHF. The DNA of the CDR3 is TGTGCCAGCAATAACAAGGACAGGGGCAATCAGCCCCAGCATTTT.

This clonotype was picked up many times. The J gene is TRBJ2-1, the V gene TRBV6-2 or TRBV6-3; TRBD2 agrees at 7 bases. With 5 bases clipped from V and 4 bases from J, the junction kept 8 bases outside the gene matches. CDR3 size: 15 residues. The germline V gene encodes CDR1 MNHEY and CDR2 SVGEGT. CDR3 in amino acids: CASSLSGYPYNEQFF. DNA of the CDR3: TGTGCCAGCAGTCTTAGCGGGTACCCTTACAATGAGCAGTTCTTC.

V is TRBV6-6 and J is TRBJ2-1; D unclear. The V gene lost 1 base and the J gene lost 8 bases, with 3 bases spanning the gap. Per the germline V gene, CDR1 is MNHNY and CDR2 is SVGAGI (reference sequence). There are 11 residues in the CDR3. As DNA, the CDR3 is TGTGCCAGCAGTTACTTGGATGAGCAGTTCTTC. Translation gives CASSYLDEQFF.

The chain joins TRBV7-2 to TRBJ2-5; 15 nucleotides align to TRBD2. V trimming: 5 bases; J trimming: 13 bases; junction bases outside the gene matches: 11. Germline lookup yields CDR1 SGHTA and CDR2 FQGNSA. This CDR3 is 15 amino acids long. The CDR3 sequence: CASSDRTSGREDTYF. The DNA for the CDR3 is TGTGCCAGCAGCGACCGGACTAGCGGGAGGGAGGATACGTACTTC.